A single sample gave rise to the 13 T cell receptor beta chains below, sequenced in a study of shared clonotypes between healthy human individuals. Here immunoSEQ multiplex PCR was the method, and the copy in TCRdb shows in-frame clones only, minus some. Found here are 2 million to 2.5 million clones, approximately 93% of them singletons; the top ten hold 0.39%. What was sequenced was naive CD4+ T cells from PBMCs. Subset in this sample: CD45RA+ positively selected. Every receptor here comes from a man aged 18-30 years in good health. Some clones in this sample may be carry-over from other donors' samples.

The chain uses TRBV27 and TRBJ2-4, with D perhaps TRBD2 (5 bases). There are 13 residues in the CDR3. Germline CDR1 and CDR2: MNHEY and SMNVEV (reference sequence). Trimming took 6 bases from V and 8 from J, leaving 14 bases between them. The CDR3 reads CASRRRYLDIQYF. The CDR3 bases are TGTGCCAGCAGACGGAGGTACTTAGACATTCAGTACTTC.

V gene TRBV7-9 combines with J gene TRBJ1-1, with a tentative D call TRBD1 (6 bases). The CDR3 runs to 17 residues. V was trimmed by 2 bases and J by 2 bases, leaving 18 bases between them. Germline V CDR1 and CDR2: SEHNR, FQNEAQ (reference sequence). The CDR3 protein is CASSLPNPGAGNTEAFF. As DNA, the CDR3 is TGTGCCAGCAGCTTACCCAACCCAGGGGCGGGTAACACTGAAGCTTTCTTT.

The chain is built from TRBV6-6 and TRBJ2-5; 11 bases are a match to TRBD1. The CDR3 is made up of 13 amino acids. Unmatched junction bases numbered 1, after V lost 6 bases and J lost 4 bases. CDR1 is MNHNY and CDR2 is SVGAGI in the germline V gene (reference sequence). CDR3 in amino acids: CASRGQGAETQYF. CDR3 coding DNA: TGTGCCAGCAGAGGACAGGGGGCAGAGACCCAGTACTTC.

CDR3 coding DNA: TGTGCCAGCAGCGATCGACTAGCGGGAGTCGTGAGGCAGTACTTC. Amino acids: CASSDRLAGVVRQYF. The chain uses TRBV5-4 and TRBJ2-7; 12 bases match TRBD2. Germline V CDR1 and CDR2: SGHNT, YYREEE (reference sequence). V shed 4 bases, J shed 9 bases, and the junction held 11 bases outside the gene matches. This CDR3 is built from 15 residues.

The CDR3 sequence is CASSSRLAGPYEQYF. In DNA, the CDR3 is TGTGCCAGCAGTTCCCGACTAGCGGGACCCTACGAGCAGTACTTC. The rearrangement joins TRBV2 to TRBJ2-7; TRBD2 agrees at 11 bases. CDR1 is SNHLY, CDR2 FYNNEI, per germline. V trimming: 5 bases; J trimming: 2 bases; junction bases outside the gene matches: 5. This CDR3 comprises 15 residues.

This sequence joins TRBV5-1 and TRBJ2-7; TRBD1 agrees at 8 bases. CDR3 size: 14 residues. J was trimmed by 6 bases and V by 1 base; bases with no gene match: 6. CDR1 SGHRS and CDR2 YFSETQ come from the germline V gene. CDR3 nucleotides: TGCGCCAGCAGCTTGTCCAGGGGGCAAGGCGAGCAGTACTTC. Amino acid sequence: CASSLSRGQGEQYF.

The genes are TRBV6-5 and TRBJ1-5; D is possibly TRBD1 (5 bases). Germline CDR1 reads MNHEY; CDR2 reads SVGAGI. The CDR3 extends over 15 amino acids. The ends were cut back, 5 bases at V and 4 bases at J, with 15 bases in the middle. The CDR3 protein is CASSARDGMNQPQHF. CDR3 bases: TGTGCCAGCAGTGCCCGGGACGGGATGAATCAGCCCCAGCATTTT.

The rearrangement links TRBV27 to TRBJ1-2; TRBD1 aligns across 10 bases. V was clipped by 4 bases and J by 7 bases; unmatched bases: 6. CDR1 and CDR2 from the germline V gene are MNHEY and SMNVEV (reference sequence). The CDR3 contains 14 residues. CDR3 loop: CASSSGTGVSGYTF. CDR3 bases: TGTGCCAGCAGTTCAGGGACAGGGGTTAGTGGCTACACCTTC.

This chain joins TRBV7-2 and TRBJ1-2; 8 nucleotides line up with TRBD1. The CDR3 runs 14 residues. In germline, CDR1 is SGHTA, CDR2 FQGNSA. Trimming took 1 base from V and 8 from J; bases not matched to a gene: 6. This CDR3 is CASSLDRTGNGYTF. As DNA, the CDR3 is TGTGCCAGCAGCTTAGACCGGACAGGGAACGGCTACACCTTC. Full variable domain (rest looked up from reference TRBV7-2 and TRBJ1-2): GAGVSQSPSNKVTEKGKDVELRCDPISGHTALYWYRQSLGQGLEFLIYFQGNSAPDKSGLPSDRFSAERTGGSVSTLTIQRTQQEDSAVYLCASSLDRTGNGYTFGSGTRLTVV.

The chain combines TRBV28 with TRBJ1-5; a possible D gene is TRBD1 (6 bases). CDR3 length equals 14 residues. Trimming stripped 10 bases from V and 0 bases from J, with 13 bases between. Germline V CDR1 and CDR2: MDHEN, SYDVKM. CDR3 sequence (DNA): TGTGCCACCAAGGGGGACGGTAGCAATCAGCCCCAGCATTTT. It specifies CATKGDGSNQPQHF.

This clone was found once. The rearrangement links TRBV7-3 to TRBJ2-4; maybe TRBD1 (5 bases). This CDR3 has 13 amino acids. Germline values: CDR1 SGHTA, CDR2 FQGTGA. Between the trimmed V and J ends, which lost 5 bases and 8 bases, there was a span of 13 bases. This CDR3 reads CASSAVRDDIQYF. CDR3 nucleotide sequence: TGTGCCAGCAGCGCTGTCAGGGATGACATTCAGTACTTC. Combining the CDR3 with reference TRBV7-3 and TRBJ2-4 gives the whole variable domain GAGVSQTPSNKVTEKGKYVELRCDPISGHTALYWYRQSLGQGPEFLIYFQGTGAADDSGLPNDRFFAVRPEGSVSTLKIQRTERGDSAVYLCASSAVRDDIQYFGAGTRLSVL.

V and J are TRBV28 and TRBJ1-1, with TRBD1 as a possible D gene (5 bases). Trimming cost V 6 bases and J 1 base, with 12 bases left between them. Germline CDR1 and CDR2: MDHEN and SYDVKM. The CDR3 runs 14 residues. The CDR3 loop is CASRVPGSNTEAFF. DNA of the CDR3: TGTGCCAGCAGGGTCCCAGGGTCGAACACTGAAGCTTTCTTT.

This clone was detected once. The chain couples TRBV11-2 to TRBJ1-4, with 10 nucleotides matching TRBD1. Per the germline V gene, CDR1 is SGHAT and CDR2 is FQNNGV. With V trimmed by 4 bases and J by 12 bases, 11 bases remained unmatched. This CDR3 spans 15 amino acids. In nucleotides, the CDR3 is TGTGCCAGCAGCTACGACAGGGGGCGAGTACAGGAACTGTTTTTT. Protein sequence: CASSYDRGRVQELFF. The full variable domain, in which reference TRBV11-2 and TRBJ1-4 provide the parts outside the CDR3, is EAGVAQSPRYKIIEKRQSVAFWCNPISGHATLYWYQQILGQGPKLLIQFQNNGVVDDSQLPKDRFSAERLKGVDSTLKIQPAKLEDSAVYLCASSYDRGRVQELFFGSGTQLSVL.